Listed here is a single TCR beta chain. The data originate from a study of blood T cell repertoires in COVID-19. Looking at the study overall: The origin of the acute and convalescent COVID-19 samples was the United States, Italy and Spain. From T cells, B-cell-depleted T cells, or PBMCs came the material, which was cDNA or gDNA.

Original methodology: Reference gene primer amplification in the assay estimated nucleated cell counts. The repertoire was sequenced with immunoSEQ multiplex PCR; TCRdb's copy has only in-frame clones and lacks some. That table furnishes V, J and clone size, whereas the DNA furnished D and trimming. Among roughly 160,000 clones listed, under 90% were seen once. CDR1 is SGHTA, CDR2 FQGNSA, per germline. The CDR3 is 12 amino acids. V lost 4 bases and J lost 10; bases outside the gene matches: 2. Material: peripheral blood. The V and J genes are TRBV7-2 and TRBJ2-1; 9 bases are a match to TRBD2. The source of this sequence is an elderly woman with acute or convalescent COVID-19. CDR3 amino acids: CASSSGLAEQFF. The DNA of the CDR3 is TGTGCCAGCAGCTCCGGACTAGCGGAGCAGTTCTTC.